This TCR beta chain was identified in a study of blood T cell repertoires in COVID-19. The protocol was immunoSEQ multiplex PCR, while the TCRdb copy is restricted to in-frame clones and leaves out a portion. The sample yields more than 200,000 clones, more than 75% seen once. Seattle participants joined during active infection and were tracked over time. Per the germline V gene, CDR1 is SGDLS and CDR2 is YYNGEE. The CDR3 has 16 residues. Trimming removed 0 bases from V and 9 bases from J, with 19 bases in between. The sample comprised peripheral blood. The J gene is TRBJ2-1, the V gene TRBV9; perhaps TRBD2 as D (5 bases). The TCR was taken from a woman aged 55-69 years with COVID-19, enrolled during active disease. CDR3 residues: CASSVVPQPEASEQFF. In DNA, the CDR3 is TGTGCCAGCAGCGTAGTTCCCCAGCCGGAGGCTTCTGAGCAGTTCTTC. Supplemented by reference TRBV9 and TRBJ2-1, the full variable domain reads DSGVTQTPKHLITATGQRVTLRCSPRSGDLSVYWYQQSLDQGLQFLIQYYNGEERAKGNILERFSAQQFPDLHSELNLSSLELGDSALYFCASSVVPQPEASEQFFGPGTRLTVL.